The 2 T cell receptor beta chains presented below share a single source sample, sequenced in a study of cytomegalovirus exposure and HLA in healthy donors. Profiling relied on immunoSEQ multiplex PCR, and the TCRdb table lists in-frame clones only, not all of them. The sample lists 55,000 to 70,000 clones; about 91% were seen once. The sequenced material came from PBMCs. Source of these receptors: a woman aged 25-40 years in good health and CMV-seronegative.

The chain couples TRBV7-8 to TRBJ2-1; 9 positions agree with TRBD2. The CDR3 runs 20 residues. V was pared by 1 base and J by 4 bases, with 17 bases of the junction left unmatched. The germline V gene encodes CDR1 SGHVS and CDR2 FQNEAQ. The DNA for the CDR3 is TGTGCCAGCAGCTTAGGGGGATTCGGTAGCGGGGGCTCAGCGTACAATGAGCAGTTCTTC. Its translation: CASSLGGFGSGGSAYNEQFF.

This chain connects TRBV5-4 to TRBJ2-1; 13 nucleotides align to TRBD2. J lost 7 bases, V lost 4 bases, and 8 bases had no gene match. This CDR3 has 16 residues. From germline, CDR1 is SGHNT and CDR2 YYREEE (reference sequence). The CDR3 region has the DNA TGTGCCAGCAGCCAATCGGGACTAGCGGGACGGAATGAGCAGTTCTTC. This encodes CASSQSGLAGRNEQFF. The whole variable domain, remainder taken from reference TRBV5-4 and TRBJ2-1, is ETGVTQSPTHLIKTRGQQVTLRCSSQSGHNTVSWYQQALGQGPQFIFQYYREEENGRGNFPPRFSGLQFPNYSSELNVNALELDDSALYLCASSQSGLAGRNEQFFGPGTRLTVL.